This is a list of T cell receptor beta chains from one sample in a study of tumor-infiltrating lymphocytes in primary liver carcinoma. TCRdb re-called the multiplex PCR reads through MiXCR, storing one row per CDR3 protein. The sample records some 94,000 distinct CDR3 sequences, around two thirds being singletons. Source material: liver tumor tissue from sampling region 5. The receptors derive from a woman aged 55 to 70 with primary liver carcinoma and hepatitis B virus infection. The CDR3 runs from the conserved cysteine through the conserved F or W. Each record gives: J gene, V gene, D gene, CDR3 protein. The D gene is left open where the match is weak.

TRBJ2-7 | TRBV6-1 | - | CASSSQRSSYEQYF
TRBJ2-1 | TRBV11-2 | TRBD2 | CASSLFVGGPGDEQFF
TRBJ1-3 | TRBV7-8 | - | CANSLRFGSSGNTIYF
TRBJ2-5 | TRBV4-2 | - | CASSQGAIQETQYF
TRBJ1-6 | TRBV28 | - | CAGSNQRDPLHF
TRBJ1-4 | TRBV29-1 | - | CSVRGAEGKLFF
TRBJ2-1 | TRBV7-3 | TRBD2 | CASSDQLAGGYEQFF
TRBJ2-6 | TRBV29-1 | TRBD1 | CSVGRDREAGVLTF
TRBJ2-5 | TRBV29-1 | - | CSVGLLRKETQYF
TRBJ2-1 | TRBV5-4 | - | CASSFRSNHNEQFF
TRBJ2-2 | TRBV4-2 | - | CGNSRELFF
TRBJ2-2 | TRBV29-1 | - | CSVEWGAGELLF
TRBJ2-4 | TRBV11-2 | - | CVSGLEPVSQAIQYF
TRBJ2-2 | TRBV7-8 | - | CASSLARGNNGELFF
TRBJ1-2 | TRBV19 | TRBD1 | CASAPDRGGSYTF
TRBJ2-3 | TRBV13 | TRBD2 | CASSTGLAGHTDTQYF
TRBJ2-3 | TRBV11-2 | - | CVSSLGELTFTSDTQYF
TRBJ2-4 | TRBV20-1 | TRBD1 | CSASRDRGNIQYF
TRBJ1-1 | TRBV11-3 | TRBD1 | CVSSRLYRGLAFF
TRBJ2-2 | TRBV4-2 | TRBD2 | CASSQAFRAGGVTRELFF
TRBJ1-2 | TRBV11-1 | - | CASSLVRNYGYTF
TRBJ2-1 | TRBV12-3/TRBV12-4 | - | CANSRSVSQDEHFF
TRBJ1-2 | TRBV24-1 | - | CATSDSGYDYGYTF
TRBJ1-2 | TRBV5-1 | TRBD1 | CVSSTDRGLYDYTF
TRBJ2-7 | TRBV28 | TRBD2 | CASTVRGAGYEQYF
TRBJ1-6 | TRBV20-1 | - | CSAALPGTPYNSPLHF